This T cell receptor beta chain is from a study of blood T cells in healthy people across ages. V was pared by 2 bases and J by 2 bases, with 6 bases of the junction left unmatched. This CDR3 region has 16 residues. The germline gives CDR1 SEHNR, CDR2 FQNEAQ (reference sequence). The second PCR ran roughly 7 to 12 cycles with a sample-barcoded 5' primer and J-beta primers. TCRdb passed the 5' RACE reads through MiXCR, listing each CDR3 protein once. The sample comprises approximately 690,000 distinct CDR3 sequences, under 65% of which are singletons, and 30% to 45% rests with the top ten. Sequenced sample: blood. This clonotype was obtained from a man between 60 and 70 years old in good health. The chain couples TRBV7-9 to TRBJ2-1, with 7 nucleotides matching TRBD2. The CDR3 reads CASSLLVGGTYNEQFF. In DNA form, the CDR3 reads TGTGCCAGCAGCTTACTGGTGGGGGGGACCTACAATGAGCAGTTCTTC.